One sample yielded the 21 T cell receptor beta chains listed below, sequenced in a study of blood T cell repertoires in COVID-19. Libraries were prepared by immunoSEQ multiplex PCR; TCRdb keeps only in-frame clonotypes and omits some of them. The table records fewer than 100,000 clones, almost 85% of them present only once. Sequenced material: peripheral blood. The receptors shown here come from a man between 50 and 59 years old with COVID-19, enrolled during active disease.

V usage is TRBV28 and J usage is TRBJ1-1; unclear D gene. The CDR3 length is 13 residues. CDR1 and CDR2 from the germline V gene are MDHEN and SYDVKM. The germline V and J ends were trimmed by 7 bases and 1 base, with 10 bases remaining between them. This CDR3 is CASNQVPNTEAFF. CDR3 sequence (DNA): TGTGCCAGCAACCAGGTCCCGAACACTGAAGCTTTCTTT.

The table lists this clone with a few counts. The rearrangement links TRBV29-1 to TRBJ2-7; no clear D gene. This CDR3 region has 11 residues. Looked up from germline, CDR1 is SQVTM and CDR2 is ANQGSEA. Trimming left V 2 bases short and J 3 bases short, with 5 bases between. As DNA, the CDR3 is TGCAGCGTTGAATCCAGCTACGAGCAGTACTTC. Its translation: CSVESSYEQYF.

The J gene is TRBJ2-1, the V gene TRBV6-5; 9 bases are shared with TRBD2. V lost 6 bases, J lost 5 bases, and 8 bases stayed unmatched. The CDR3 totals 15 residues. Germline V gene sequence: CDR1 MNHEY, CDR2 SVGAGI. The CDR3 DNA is TGTGCCAGCAGAAACCCAGCGGGAGGCAACAATGAGCAGTTCTTC. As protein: CASRNPAGGNNEQFF.

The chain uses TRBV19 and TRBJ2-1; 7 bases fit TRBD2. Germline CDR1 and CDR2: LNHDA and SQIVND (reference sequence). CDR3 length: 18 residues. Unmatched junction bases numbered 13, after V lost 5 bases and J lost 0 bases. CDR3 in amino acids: CASSPSTLAARSYNEQFF. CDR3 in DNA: TGTGCCAGTAGTCCCTCCACCCTAGCGGCCCGCTCCTACAATGAGCAGTTCTTC.

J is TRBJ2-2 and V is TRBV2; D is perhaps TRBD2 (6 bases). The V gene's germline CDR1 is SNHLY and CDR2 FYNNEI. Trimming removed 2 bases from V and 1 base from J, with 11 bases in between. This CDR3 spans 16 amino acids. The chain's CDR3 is CASSELAVMNTGELFF. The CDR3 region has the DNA TGTGCCAGCAGTGAATTAGCGGTCATGAACACCGGGGAGCTGTTTTTT. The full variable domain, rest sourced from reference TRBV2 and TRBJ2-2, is EPEVTQTPSHQVTQMGQEVILRCVPISNHLYFYWYRQILGQKVEFLVSFYNNEISEKSEIFDDQFSVERPDGSNFTLKIRSTKLEDSAMYFCASSELAVMNTGELFFGEGSRLTVL.

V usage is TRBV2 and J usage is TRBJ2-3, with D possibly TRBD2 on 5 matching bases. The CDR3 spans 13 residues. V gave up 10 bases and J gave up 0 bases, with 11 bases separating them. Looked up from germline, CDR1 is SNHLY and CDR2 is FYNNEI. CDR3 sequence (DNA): TGTGCCATCTCTGGCGGGAGCACAGATACGCAGTATTTT. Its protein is CAISGGSTDTQYF.

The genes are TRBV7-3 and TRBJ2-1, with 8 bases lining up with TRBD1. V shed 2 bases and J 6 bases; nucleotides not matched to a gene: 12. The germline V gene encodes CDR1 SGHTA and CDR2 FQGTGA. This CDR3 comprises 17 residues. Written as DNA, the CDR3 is TGTGCCAGCAGCTTAGCCGGGACAGGAGGTAGTATCAATGAGCAGTTCTTC. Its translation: CASSLAGTGGSINEQFF.

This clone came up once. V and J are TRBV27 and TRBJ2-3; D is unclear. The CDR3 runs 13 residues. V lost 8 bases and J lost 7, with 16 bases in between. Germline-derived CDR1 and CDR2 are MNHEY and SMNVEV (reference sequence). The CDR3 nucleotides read TGTGCCAGCTGTGTGACTCCCACGAATACGCAGTATTTT. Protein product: CASCVTPTNTQYF.

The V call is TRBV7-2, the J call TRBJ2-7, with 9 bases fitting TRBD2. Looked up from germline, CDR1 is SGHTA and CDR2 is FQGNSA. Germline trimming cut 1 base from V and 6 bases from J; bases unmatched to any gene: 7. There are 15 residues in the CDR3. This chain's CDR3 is CASSLVGLAGGEQYF. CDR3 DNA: TGTGCCAGCAGCTTAGTGGGACTAGCAGGGGGCGAGCAGTACTTC.

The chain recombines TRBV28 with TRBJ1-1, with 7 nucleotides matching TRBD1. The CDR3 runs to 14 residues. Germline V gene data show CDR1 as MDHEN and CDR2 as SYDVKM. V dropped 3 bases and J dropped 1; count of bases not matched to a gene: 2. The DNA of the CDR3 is TGTGCCAGCAGTTTCGGACAGGCGAACACTGAAGCTTTCTTT. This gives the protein CASSFGQANTEAFF.

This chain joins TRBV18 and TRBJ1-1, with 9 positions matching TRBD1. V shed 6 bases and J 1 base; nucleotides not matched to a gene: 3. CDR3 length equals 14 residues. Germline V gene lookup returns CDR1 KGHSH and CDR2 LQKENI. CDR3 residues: CASSRQGGNTEAFF. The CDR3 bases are TGTGCCAGCTCCCGACAGGGGGGGAACACTGAAGCTTTCTTT.

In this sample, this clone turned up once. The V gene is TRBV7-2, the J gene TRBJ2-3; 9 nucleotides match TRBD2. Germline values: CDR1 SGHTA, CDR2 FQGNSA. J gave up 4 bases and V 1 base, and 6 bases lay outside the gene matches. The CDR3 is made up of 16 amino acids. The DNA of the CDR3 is TGTGCCAGCAGCTTAGATGCGGGAGGGCCCTCAGATACGCAGTATTTT. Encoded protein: CASSLDAGGPSDTQYF.

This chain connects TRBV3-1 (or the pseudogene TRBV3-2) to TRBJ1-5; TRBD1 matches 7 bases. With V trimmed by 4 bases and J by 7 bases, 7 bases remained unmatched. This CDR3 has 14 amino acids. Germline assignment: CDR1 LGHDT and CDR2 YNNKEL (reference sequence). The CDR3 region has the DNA TGTGCCAGCAGCCCGACAGGGCTTAGCCAGCCCCAGCATTTT. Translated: CASSPTGLSQPQHF.

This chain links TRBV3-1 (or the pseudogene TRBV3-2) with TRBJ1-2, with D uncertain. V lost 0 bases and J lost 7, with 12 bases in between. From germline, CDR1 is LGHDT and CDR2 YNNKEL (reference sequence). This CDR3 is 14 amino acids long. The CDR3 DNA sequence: TGTGCCAGCAGCCAAGATCCCGGGTTCGGTGGCTACACCTTC. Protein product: CASSQDPGFGGYTF.

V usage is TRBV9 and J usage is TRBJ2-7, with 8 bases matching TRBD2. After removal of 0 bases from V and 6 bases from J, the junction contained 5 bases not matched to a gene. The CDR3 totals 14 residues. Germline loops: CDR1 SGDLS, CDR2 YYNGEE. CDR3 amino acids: CASSVESGSAEQYF. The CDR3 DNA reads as TGTGCCAGCAGCGTAGAGAGCGGGAGTGCCGAGCAGTACTTC.

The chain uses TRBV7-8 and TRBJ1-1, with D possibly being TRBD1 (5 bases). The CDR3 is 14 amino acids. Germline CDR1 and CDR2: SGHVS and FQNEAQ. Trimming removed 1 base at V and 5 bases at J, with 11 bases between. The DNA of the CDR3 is TGTGCCAGCAGCTTAGGCGGCGGGGGGACTGAAGCTTTCTTT. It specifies CASSLGGGGTEAFF.

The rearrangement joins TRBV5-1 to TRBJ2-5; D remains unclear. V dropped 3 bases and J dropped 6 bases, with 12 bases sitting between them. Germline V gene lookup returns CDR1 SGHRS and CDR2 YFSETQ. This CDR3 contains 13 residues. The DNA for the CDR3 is TGCGCCAGCAGCTCTCCTAGGTGGCAGACCCAGTACTTC. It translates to CASSSPRWQTQYF.

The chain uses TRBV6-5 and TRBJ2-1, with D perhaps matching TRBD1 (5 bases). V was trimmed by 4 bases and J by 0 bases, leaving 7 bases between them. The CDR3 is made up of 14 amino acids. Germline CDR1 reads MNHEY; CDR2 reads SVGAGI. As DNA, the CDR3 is TGTGCCAGCAGTTCCCAGGGCTCCTACAATGAGCAGTTCTTC. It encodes CASSSQGSYNEQFF.

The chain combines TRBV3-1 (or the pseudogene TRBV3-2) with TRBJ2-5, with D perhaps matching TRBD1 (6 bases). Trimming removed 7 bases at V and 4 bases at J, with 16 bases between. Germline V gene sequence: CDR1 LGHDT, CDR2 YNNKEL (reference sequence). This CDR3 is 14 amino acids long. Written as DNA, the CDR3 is TGTGCCAGCACCCGATACAGGGACGGAGAGACCCAGTACTTC. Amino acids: CASTRYRDGETQYF.

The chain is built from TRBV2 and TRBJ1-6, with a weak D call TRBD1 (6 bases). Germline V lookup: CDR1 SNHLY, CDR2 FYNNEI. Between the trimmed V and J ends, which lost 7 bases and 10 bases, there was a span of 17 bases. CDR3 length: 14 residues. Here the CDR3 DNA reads TGTGCCAGCACCGTCCGGGACATCGCGTCACCCCTCCACTTT. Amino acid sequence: CASTVRDIASPLHF.

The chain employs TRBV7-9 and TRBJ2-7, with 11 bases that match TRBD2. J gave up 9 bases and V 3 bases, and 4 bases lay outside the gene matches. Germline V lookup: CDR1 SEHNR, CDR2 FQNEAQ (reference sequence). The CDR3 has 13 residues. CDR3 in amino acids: CASSFSGRARQYF. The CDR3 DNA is TGTGCCAGCAGCTTTAGCGGGAGGGCCCGGCAGTACTTC.